This TCR beta chain derives from a study of blood T cell repertoires in COVID-19 (TCRdb year 2020). Regarding the research as a whole: Collaborator samples came from the United States, Italy and Spain and covered acute and convalescent phases of COVID-19. Where available, HLA class I and class II types were taken from metadata supplied by the sample provider and were not determined by assay-based typing. Samples were obtained from the ongoing ImmuneRACE study (first 160 participants) and from about 1,300 subjects provided by 6 global collaborators. The prospective study material was composed of cDNA or gDNA derived from T cells, B-cell-depleted T cells, or PBMCs. Sample metadata almost always included a de-identified subject ID, COVID-19 status, age in years and sex. A freely available public database, intended as a resource for researchers studying the immune response to SARS-CoV-2, is where the repertoires were released. The dataset comprised deeply sampled blood TCRbeta repertoires from subjects exposed to, actively infected with, or recovered from COVID-19. General conclusions and limits of the study: The quantity of clinical and demographic metadata differed by source and by participant and was supplied without curation.

This clone was seen only once. No cognate antigen has been identified for it. No base qualities exist here, and no much larger clone lies one base off it. The immunoSEQ Assay, a bias-controlled multiplex PCR, was used to amplify TCRbeta CDR3 regions from genomic DNA. From the authors' description of their analysis: The number of nucleated cells in each sample was estimated from the amplification of reference gene primers within the assay. To quantify the absolute abundance of each unique TCRbeta CDR3 rearrangement, sequence reads were collapsed and filtered. Productive Simpson clonality was computed per sample as the square root of Simpson's diversity index over productive rearrangements. The table was pulled from immuneACCESS by TCRdb, which kept in-frame rearrangements only. Such tables lose some clones; where checked, under half of the loss comes from unresolved V genes, and the rest has no known cause. V and J calls and clone size are copied from that table; D and trimming were computed from the DNA. In this sample the table shows about 230,000 clones, roughly nine tenths of which occur a single time. The biggest ten clones account for roughly 4% of the sample.

In the prospective study, participants were about 18 to 100 years old, resided in about two dozen geographic areas of the United States, and were enrolled through a virtual design. Cohort assignment in the prospective study relied on participant-reported clinical history from a screening survey and a study questionnaire. In the prospective study, mobile phlebotomists collected whole blood, serum and a nasopharyngeal or oropharyngeal swab from each participant. Participants in the prospective study had the option to provide additional blood draws and questionnaires over a 2-month period. Before DNA extraction, blood samples from the prospective study were shipped at room temperature or frozen. The sequence derives from a woman aged 25-40 years with acute COVID-19. Input material: PBMCs or T cells enriched from blood (not recorded which).

In nucleotide form, the sequence is TGTGCCAGTAGTTCCCCTGGGGCGGGGGGCGGCTACGAGCAGTACTTC. This codes for CASSSPGAGGGYEQYF. This chain is built from TRBV19 and TRBJ2-7, and 8 bases in between align with TRBD2. In the germline V gene (reference sequence), CDR1 corresponds to LNHDA and CDR2 to SQIVND. After removal of 5 bases from V and 3 bases from J, the junction retains 12 bases not matched to a gene. From its cysteine to its phenylalanine, the CDR3 spans 16 amino acids. The read is trimmed to its CDR3 DNA, 48 bases read in frame from base 1.